This T cell receptor beta chain was obtained from a study of T cell responses to AZD1222 COVID-19 vaccine. Clones were read by immunoSEQ multiplex PCR, and TCRdb kept only the in-frame ones, dropping some. The sample includes about 50,000 clones, about 85% seen only once; the top ten take about 21%. CDR1 is ENHRY and CDR2 is SYGVKD in the germline V gene. CDR3 size: 14 residues. V shed 2 bases and J shed 4 bases, with 11 bases lying between them. V gene TRBV10-3 combines with J gene TRBJ1-2, with a tentative D call TRBD1 (6 bases). The origin of this receptor is an adult in good health. Source: peripheral blood, taken on day 0 of MenACWY control vaccination. The CDR3 DNA reads TGTGCCATCAGTGAGACAGGGCTCTTCTATGGCTACACCTTC. It is translated as CAISETGLFYGYTF.